This is a list of T cell receptor beta chains from one sample in a study of CD8+ T cells in alopecia areata. Measured with immunoSEQ multiplex PCR; TCRdb has only the in-frame clones, and not every one. The sample yields roughly 100,000 clones, approximately 66% seen once. Sequencing was performed on CD8+ T cells sorted from blood, taken at week 4, from a patient treated with tofacitinib. The origin of the receptors is a human donor with alopecia areata. CDR3s include the opening cysteine and the closing phenylalanine or tryptophan.

V gene	J gene	CDR3 protein
TRBV7-9	TRBJ2-6	CASSLATGQGDSGANVLTF
TRBV29-1	TRBJ1-1	CSVENMNTEAFF
TRBV25-1	TRBJ1-2	CASTWTGGSDGYTF
TRBV13	TRBJ2-3	CASSLEGGDTQYF
TRBV27	TRBJ1-5	CASSINSNQPQHF
TRBV30	TRBJ2-3	CAWSTGDADTQYF
TRBV28	TRBJ2-5	CASSLSAEGETQYF
TRBV29-1	TRBJ1-1	CSSIGFLNTEAFF
TRBV4-1	TRBJ2-7	CASSQDPTGPYEQYF
TRBV2	TRBJ2-3	CATYSGEYADTQYF
TRBV5-1	TRBJ2-5	CASSLGQINQETQYF
TRBV29-1	TRBJ2-7	CSVGPSGTYEQYF
TRBV7-6	TRBJ2-7	CASSSPTPFRSYEQYF
TRBV9	TRBJ1-2	CASSVASGAGTGYTF
TRBV5-1	TRBJ2-3	CASSSDRPTDTQYF
TRBV30	TRBJ2-7	CAWRFRPSYEQYF
TRBV27	TRBJ2-5	CASSTFGGEETQYF
TRBV4-2	TRBJ2-1	CASSQDNLGLGGGVWEQFF
TRBV25-1	TRBJ2-7	CASMTTGTVPYEQYF
TRBV5-1	TRBJ2-1	CASSLAPEGNEQFF
TRBV2	TRBJ2-2	CASSRGLGGELFF
TRBV4-3	TRBJ1-1	CASSQVPPGGTEAFF
TRBV11-2	TRBJ2-7	CASSLGGGIYEQYF
TRBV4-3	TRBJ2-3	CASSQDFPDTQYF
TRBV28	TRBJ2-3	CASSSGQSRRSDTQYF
TRBV5-4	TRBJ2-1	CASSSRDRGWEQFF
TRBV9	TRBJ2-1	CASSAGQPEEQFF
TRBV15	TRBJ1-1	CATSGRGVNTEAFF
TRBV4-1	TRBJ2-5	CASSPGQGYRETQYF
TRBV4-3	TRBJ1-2	CASSQENDGYGYTF
TRBV9	TRBJ2-7	CASSVGDTYYEQYF
TRBV4-1	TRBJ2-5	CASSQDAGTRETQYF
TRBV10-3	TRBJ1-5	CAIGTYDGNQPQHF
TRBV27	TRBJ1-5	CASSLSLLSNQPQHF
TRBV4-1	TRBJ2-1	CASSQDLTEQFF
TRBV29-1	TRBJ1-2	CSVVKGDGYTF
TRBV25-1	TRBJ1-2	CASKGGLGYGYTF
TRBV20-1	TRBJ2-1	CSAREWGEQFF
TRBV4-1	TRBJ1-1	CASSQVPPGRNTEAFF
TRBV9	TRBJ2-3	CASSGGTTSTDTQYF
TRBV6-5	TRBJ1-2	CASSYSRVLYGYTF
TRBV5-1	TRBJ2-5	CASSPFQYQETQYF